This T cell receptor (beta chain) was observed in a study of vaccination and CD4 T cells after COVID-19. Study at large: Collection of post-COVID samples occurred a median around 91 days after diagnosis, spanning a range of 35 to 161. For post-vaccine samples, collection took place a median about 70 days after dose two, ranging from 14 to 241.

Sequencing of DNA taken from cultured CD4+ T cells relied on the Oncomine TCR Beta short-read assay. TCRdb processed the PCR reads anew with MiXCR; each CDR3 protein has one entry. The sample shows around 9,300 distinct CDR3 sequences, under 20% of them seen only once. Note on this clonotype: Its antigen is not identified.

Trimming took 2 bases from V and 2 from J, leaving 6 bases between them. The germline CDR1 and CDR2 sequences are MNHEY and SVGAGI. CDR3 size: 13 residues. Treatment defined: approximately nine-day PBMC culture with coronavirus spike peptide pools or control peptides (ViraFEST assay). The sequence came from a human donor who had recovered from COVID-19. The sample in question was CD4+ T cells from blood, cultured in vitro, obtained after SARS-CoV-2 vaccination. V usage is TRBV6-5 and J usage is TRBJ1-1; D is ambiguous. In DNA, the CDR3 is TGTGCCAGCAGTTACGAGGGAAACACTGAAGCTTTCTTT. Translating gives CASSYEGNTEAFF.